The clone carrying this T cell receptor (beta chain) was recorded only once. The sample belongs to a study of blood T cell repertoires in COVID-19. Overall study: In each case, the material was cDNA or gDNA derived from T cells, B-cell-depleted T cells, or PBMCs.

Assay: immunoSEQ multiplex PCR; the TCRdb copy retains only in-frame clones and omits some. Of about 35,000 clones in the sample, roughly 90% were seen once. Trimming left V 6 bases short and J 10 bases short, with 15 bases between. Germline V CDR1 and CDR2: SGHVS, FQNEAQ. The CDR3 has 12 amino acids. The sample consisted of peripheral blood. The chain couples TRBV7-8 to TRBJ1-1; D gene ambiguous. The origin of this receptor is a man in his forties or fifties with active COVID-19. CDR3 sequence: CASSEVDTRAFF. The CDR3 DNA reads as TGTGCCAGCAGTGAAGTAGATACCCGAGCTTTCTTT.